The 3 T cell receptor beta chains presented below share a single source sample, sequenced in a study of blood T cell repertoires in COVID-19. The table came from immunoSEQ multiplex PCR; TCRdb's copy has only in-frame clones and leaves some out. The sample contains about 380,000 clones, more than 75% of which appear only once. The sequenced sample was PBMCs or T cells enriched from blood (not recorded which). The receptor set was obtained from a woman under 30 who had recovered from COVID-19.

The rearrangement uses TRBV13 and TRBJ2-2; possibly TRBD1 for D (6 bases). The germline V and J ends were trimmed by 5 bases and 3 bases, with 13 bases remaining between them. The germline V gene encodes CDR1 PRHDT and CDR2 FYEKMQ (reference sequence). This CDR3 contains 15 residues. In nucleotides, the CDR3 is TGTGCCAGCAGCCCGGGCGGACAGTACACCGGGGAGCTGTTTTTT. Residues: CASSPGGQYTGELFF.

The chain carries TRBV19 and TRBJ2-1, with 7 bases lining up with TRBD1. V was clipped by 5 bases and J by 3 bases; unmatched bases: 13. The CDR3 has 17 amino acids. CDR1 is LNHDA and CDR2 is SQIVND in the germline V gene (reference sequence). The CDR3 DNA reads TGTGCCAGTAGTCAGAGAGAGGGGGCCCTCTACTACAATGAGCAGTTCTTC. This sequence encodes CASSQREGALYYNEQFF.

Concerning this clone itself: Other DNA sequences of this sample code for an identical CDR3. V is TRBV28 and J is TRBJ1-6; a weak D match, TRBD1 (5 bases). V gave up 1 base and J gave up 7 bases, with 11 bases separating them. Germline lookup yields CDR1 MDHEN and CDR2 SYDVKM. This CDR3 spans 15 amino acids. CDR3 amino acids: CASSLSQGGNSPLHF. The CDR3 region has the DNA TGTGCCAGCAGTTTATCCCAGGGAGGCAATTCACCCCTCCACTTT.